The next 10 T cell receptor beta chains were all read from a single sample in a study of T cell repertoires in cytomegalovirus infection (dated by TCRdb to between 2018 and 2021). The sample was run on an Illumina HiSeq 1500. The public reads were reprocessed in TCRdb via fastp at Q25 and MiXCR, keeping in-frame beta chains. CDR3 protein duplicates are merged, each entry listing the most common genes and DNA. The sample table shows 570,000 or so distinct CDR3 sequences, and about 39% are seen once. 48% of the sample is taken by the ten largest. The sample's treatment or condition, from its label and the paper: in vitro stimulation with specific CMV peptide epitopes to enrich CMV-specific T cells. These receptors lack a known antigen. This sample comprised cultured PBMCs, obtained from culture after CMV antigen stimulation. The source is a human donor in good health (CMV status not recorded). Some clones in this sample may be carry-over from other donors' samples.

DNA of the CDR3: TGTGCCAGCAGCCAGTTGGATAGCGGGACCGGGGAGCTGTTTTTT. Translating gives CASSQLDSGTGELFF. V and J are TRBV5-6 and TRBJ2-2; 7 bases line up with TRBD2. Germline values: CDR1 SGHDT, CDR2 YYEEEE. CDR3 length equals 15 residues. The V gene end was trimmed by 4 bases and the J gene end by 5 bases; junction bases not matched to a gene: 8.

This clonotype turned up a few times. The genes are TRBV5-1 and TRBJ1-1; D is undetermined. V was pared by 1 base and J by 4 bases, with 14 bases between. CDR1 is SGHRS, CDR2 YFSETQ, per germline. This CDR3 contains 15 residues. The CDR3 loop reads CASSLPVGRSTEAFF. The CDR3 nucleotides read TGCGCCAGCAGCTTGCCCGTGGGCAGGAGCACTGAAGCTTTCTTT.

The rearrangement links TRBV11-1 to TRBJ2-7, with 9 bases fitting TRBD1. This CDR3 is built from 17 residues. With V trimmed by 5 bases and J by 2 bases, 13 bases remained unmatched. Germline lookup yields CDR1 SGHAT and CDR2 FQDESV (reference sequence). The CDR3 loop is CASSKPGQGRMTYEQYF. The CDR3 coding sequence is TGTGCCAGCAGCAAACCTGGACAGGGGCGAATGACCTACGAGCAGTACTTC.

The chain links TRBV9 to TRBJ2-5; D not certain. This CDR3 contains 13 residues. The germline V gene encodes CDR1 SGDLS and CDR2 YYNGEE. Trimming removed 3 bases from V and 5 bases from J, with 11 bases in between. In nucleotides, the CDR3 is TGTGCCAGCAGCGGGACGGTCCGGGAGACCCAGTACTTC. It translates to CASSGTVRETQYF. The variable domain in full, completed from reference TRBV9 and TRBJ2-5, reads DSGVTQTPKHLITATGQRVTLRCSPRSGDLSVYWYQQSLDQGLQFLIQYYNGEERAKGNILERFSAQQFPDLHSELNLSSLELGDSALYFCASSGTVRETQYFGPGTRLLVL.

As concerns this clonotype: The junction shows a germline mismatch at one end, possibly a read error. The V and J genes are TRBV27 and TRBJ1-2; 9 bases line up with TRBD1. The V gene's germline CDR1 is MNHEY and CDR2 SMNVEV (reference sequence). The CDR3 is 14 amino acids. CDR3 nucleotides: TGTGCCAGCCGTTTAGGGACAGGGTTGTATGTCTACACCTTC. It is translated as CASRLGTGLYVYTF.

The sample holds a few counts of this clonotype. The CDR3 is CASSLAVGQGRGGSYEQYF. The CDR3 coding sequence is TGTGCCAGCAGCTTAGCGGTGGGTCAGGGTCGTGGGGGAAGCTACGAGCAGTACTTC. This sequence joins TRBV7-6 and TRBJ2-7; D is tentatively TRBD1 or TRBD2 (5 bases each). With 0 bases removed from V and 3 bases from J, the gap between germline ends came to 24 bases. Per germline, CDR1 SGHVS and CDR2 FNYEAQ. CDR3 size: 19 residues.

This clonotype occurred many times. V gene TRBV7-2 combines with J gene TRBJ1-3; D is uncertain. The CDR3 spans 13 residues. Germline CDR1 reads SGHTA; CDR2 reads FQGNSA. Trimming removed 5 bases from V and 8 bases from J, with 13 bases in between. The CDR3 bases are TGTGCCAGCAGCCCCCGGGTGAGGGACACCATATATTTT. It translates to CASSPRVRDTIYF.

This clonotype was picked up a small number of times. The chain recombines TRBV5-4 with TRBJ2-1; D possibly matches TRBD1 or TRBD2 (6 bases each). Germline CDR1 reads SGHNT; CDR2 reads YYREEE (reference sequence). The CDR3 sequence is 15 residues long. V dropped 7 bases and J dropped 7 bases, with 21 bases sitting between them. The CDR3 DNA reads as TGTGCCAGCGGCCACCCGGGAACAGGGAGGAATGAGCAGTTCTTC. Translated: CASGHPGTGRNEQFF.

This clonotype has ten or more counts. The chain couples TRBV12-3 or TRBV12-4 to TRBJ1-2; no clear D gene. The V and J ends lost 3 bases and 4 bases respectively, with 12 bases between them. The CDR3 loop spans 14 amino acids. CDR3 in DNA: TGTGCCAGCAGTTTGTATGGGGAGGGCTATGGCTACACCTTC. Amino acid sequence: CASSLYGEGYGYTF.

This clonotype was seen at least ten times. The J gene is TRBJ1-4, the V gene TRBV7-2, with TRBD1 matching 10 bases. V lost 5 bases to trimming and J lost 8 bases; unmatched junction nucleotides: 2. Germline V gives CDR1 SGHTA, CDR2 FQGNSA. The CDR3 covers 13 residues. The CDR3 spells CASSKDRGEKLFF. The DNA for the CDR3 is TGTGCCAGCAGCAAGGACAGGGGGGAAAAACTGTTTTTT.